Below, one T cell receptor (beta chain) is given with its context. What it binds is not known. The data belong to a study of cytomegalovirus exposure and HLA in healthy donors. The CDR3 loop spans 15 amino acids. The trim removed 3 bases at V and 4 bases at J, leaving 5 bases unmatched. Germline CDR1 is KGHSH and CDR2 is LQKENI. Study results and caveats: Upon later analysis, TCR association rates were observed to vary by HLA locus, being highest for DRB1 and lowest for HLA-C. The authors excluded some V segments, including TRBV6-2 and TRBV6-3, as indistinguishable. In a later analysis, HLA-associated TCR beta chains were more clonally expanded than equally common others.

The study ran its PCR with 60 Vbeta and 13 Jbeta primers. Sequencing was performed with immunoSEQ multiplex PCR; in TCRdb, only in-frame clones are kept and a portion is missing. The repertoire holds around 99,000 clones, with roughly three quarters as singletons. Sequenced material: PBMCs. This clonotype was sampled from a man in his late teens or twenties in good health and CMV-seronegative. The gene calls are TRBV18 and TRBJ2-1; 8 bases fit TRBD2. The CDR3 here is CASSPSGTRYNEQFF. CDR3 sequence (DNA): TGTGCCAGCTCACCCTCAGGGACTAGATACAATGAGCAGTTCTTC.